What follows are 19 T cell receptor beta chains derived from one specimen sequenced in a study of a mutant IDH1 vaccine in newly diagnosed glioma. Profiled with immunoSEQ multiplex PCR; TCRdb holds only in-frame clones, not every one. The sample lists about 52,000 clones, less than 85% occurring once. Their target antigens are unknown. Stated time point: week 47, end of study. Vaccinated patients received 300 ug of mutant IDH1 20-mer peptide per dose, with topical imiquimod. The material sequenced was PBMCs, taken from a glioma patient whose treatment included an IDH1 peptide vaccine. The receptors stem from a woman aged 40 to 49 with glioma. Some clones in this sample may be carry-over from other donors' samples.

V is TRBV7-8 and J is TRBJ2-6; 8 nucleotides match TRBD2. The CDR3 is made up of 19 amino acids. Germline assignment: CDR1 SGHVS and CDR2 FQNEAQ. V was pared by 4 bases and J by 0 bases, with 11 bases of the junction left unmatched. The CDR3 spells CASSSGRRAGVSGANVLTF. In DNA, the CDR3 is TGTGCCAGCAGCTCAGGGAGGCGAGCGGGGGTCTCTGGGGCCAACGTCCTGACTTTC. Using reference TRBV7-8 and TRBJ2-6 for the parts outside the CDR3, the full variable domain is GAGVSQSPRYKVAKRGQDVALRCDPISGHVSLFWYQQALGQGPEFLTYFQNEAQLDKSGLPSDRFFAERPEGSVSTLKIQRTQQEDSAVYLCASSSGRRAGVSGANVLTFGAGSRLTVL.

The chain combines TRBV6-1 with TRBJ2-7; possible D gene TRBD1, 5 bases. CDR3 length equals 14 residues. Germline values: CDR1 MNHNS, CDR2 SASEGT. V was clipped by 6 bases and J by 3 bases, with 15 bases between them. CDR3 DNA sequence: TGTGCCAGCAGAACGGTGGAAGGGGTCTACGAGCAGTACTTC. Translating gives CASRTVEGVYEQYF.

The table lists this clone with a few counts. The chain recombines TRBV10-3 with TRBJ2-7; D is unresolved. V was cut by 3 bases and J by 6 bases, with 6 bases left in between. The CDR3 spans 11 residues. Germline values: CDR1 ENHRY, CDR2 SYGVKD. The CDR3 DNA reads TGTGCCATCAGTGACTCGTTCGAGCAGTACTTC. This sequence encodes CAISDSFEQYF.

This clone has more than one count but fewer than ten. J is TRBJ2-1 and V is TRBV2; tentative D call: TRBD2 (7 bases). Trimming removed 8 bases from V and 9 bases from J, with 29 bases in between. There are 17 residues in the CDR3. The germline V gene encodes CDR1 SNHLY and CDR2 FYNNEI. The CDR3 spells CASGLGGLEGRGREQFF. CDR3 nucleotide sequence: TGTGCCAGCGGCCTGGGGGGCTTGGAAGGGCGGGGGCGTGAGCAGTTCTTC.

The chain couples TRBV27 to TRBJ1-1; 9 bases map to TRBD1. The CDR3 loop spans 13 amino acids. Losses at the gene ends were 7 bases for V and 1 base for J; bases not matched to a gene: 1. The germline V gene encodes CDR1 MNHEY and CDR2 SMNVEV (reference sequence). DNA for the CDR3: TGTGCCAGCACGGGACAGGGGAACACTGAAGCTTTCTTT. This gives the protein CASTGQGNTEAFF.

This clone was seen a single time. The CDR3 DNA sequence: TGCAGCGTTGAAACAGGGGAGAAACAAGAGACCCAGTACTTC. Its protein product is CSVETGEKQETQYF. The chain carries TRBV29-1 and TRBJ2-5; 7 bases are shared with TRBD1. This CDR3 spans 14 amino acids. The junction had 5 bases not matched to a gene; V was cut back by 2 bases and J by 2 bases. The germline V gene has CDR1 SQVTM and CDR2 ANQGSEA.

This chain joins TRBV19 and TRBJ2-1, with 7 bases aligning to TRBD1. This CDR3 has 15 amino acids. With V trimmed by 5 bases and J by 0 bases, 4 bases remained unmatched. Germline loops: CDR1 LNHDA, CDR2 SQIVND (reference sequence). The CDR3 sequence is CASSPDRSSYNEQFF. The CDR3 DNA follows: TGTGCCAGTAGTCCGGACAGGAGCTCCTACAATGAGCAGTTCTTC.

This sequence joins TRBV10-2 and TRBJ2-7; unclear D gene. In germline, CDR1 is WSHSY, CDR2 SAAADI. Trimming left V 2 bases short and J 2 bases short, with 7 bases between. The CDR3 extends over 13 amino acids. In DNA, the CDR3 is TGCGCCAGCAGTGAGGGCACTACCTACGAGCAGTACTTC. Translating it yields CASSEGTTYEQYF.

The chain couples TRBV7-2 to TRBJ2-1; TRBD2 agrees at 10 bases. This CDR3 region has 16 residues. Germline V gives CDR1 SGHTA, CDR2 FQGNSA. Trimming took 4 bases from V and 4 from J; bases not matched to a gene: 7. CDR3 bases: TGTGCCAGCAGCTCCATAGCGGGGGGCCTATACAATGAGCAGTTCTTC. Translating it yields CASSSIAGGLYNEQFF.

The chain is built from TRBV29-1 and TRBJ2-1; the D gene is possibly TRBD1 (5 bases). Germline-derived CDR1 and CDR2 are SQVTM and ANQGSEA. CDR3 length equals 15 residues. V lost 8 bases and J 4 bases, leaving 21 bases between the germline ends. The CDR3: CSTWTTAGRYNEQFF. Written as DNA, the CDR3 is TGCAGCACTTGGACGACAGCTGGACGGTACAATGAGCAGTTCTTC.

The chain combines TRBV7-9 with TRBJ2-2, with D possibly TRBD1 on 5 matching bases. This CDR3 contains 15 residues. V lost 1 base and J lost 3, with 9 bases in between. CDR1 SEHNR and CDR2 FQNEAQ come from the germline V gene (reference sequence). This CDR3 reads CASSLGGMYTGELFF. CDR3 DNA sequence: TGTGCCAGCAGCTTAGGGGGCATGTACACCGGGGAGCTGTTTTTT. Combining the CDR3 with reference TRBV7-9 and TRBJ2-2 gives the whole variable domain DTGVSQNPRHKITKRGQNVTFRCDPISEHNRLYWYRQTLGQGPEFLTYFQNEAQLEKSRLLSDRFSAERPKGSFSTLEIQRTEQGDSAMYLCASSLGGMYTGELFFGEGSRLTVL.

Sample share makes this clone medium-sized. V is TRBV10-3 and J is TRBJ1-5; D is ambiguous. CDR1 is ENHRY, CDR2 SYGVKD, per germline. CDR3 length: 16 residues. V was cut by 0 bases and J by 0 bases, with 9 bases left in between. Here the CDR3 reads CAISESTPNSNQPQHF. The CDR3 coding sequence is TGTGCCATCAGTGAGTCGACACCAAATAGCAATCAGCCCCAGCATTTT.

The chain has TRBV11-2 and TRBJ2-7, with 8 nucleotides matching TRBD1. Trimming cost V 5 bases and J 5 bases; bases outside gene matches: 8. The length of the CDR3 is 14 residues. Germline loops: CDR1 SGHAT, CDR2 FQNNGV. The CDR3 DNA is TGTGCCAGCAGCCCACCACAGGGGGACCACGAGCAGTACTTC. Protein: CASSPPQGDHEQYF.

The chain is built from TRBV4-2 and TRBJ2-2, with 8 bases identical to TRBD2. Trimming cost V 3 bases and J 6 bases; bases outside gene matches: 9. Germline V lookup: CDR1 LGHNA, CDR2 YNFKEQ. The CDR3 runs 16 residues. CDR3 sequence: CASSQPGGGGPGELFF. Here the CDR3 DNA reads TGTGCCAGCAGCCAGCCGGGGGGCGGGGGGCCCGGGGAGCTGTTTTTT.

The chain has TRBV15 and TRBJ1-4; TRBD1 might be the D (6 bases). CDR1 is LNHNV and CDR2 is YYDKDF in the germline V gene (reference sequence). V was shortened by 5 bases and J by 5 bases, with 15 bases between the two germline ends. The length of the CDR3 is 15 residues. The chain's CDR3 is CATSPRGGRNEKLFF. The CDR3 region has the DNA TGTGCCACCAGCCCCAGGGGAGGGAGGAATGAAAAACTGTTTTTT.

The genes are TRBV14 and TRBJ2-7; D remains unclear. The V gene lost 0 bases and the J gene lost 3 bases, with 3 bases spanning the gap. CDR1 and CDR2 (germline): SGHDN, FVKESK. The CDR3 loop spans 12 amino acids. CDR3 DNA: TGTGCCAGCAGCCAAGATCGCTACGAGCAGTACTTC. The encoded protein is CASSQDRYEQYF.

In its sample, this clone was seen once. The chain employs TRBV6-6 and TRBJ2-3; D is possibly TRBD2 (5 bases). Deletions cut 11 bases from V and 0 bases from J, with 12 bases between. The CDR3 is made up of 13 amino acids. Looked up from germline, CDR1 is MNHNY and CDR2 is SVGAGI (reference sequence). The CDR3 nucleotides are TGTGCCGCCGGAGGAACTAGCACAGATACGCAGTATTTT. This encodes CAAGGTSTDTQYF.

In DNA, the CDR3 is TGTGCCAGCAGCCCCGGACAGGGCGGGGGCTACACCTTC. Translated: CASSPGQGGGYTF. The J gene is TRBJ1-2, the V gene TRBV6-4; the match to TRBD1 covers 8 bases. CDR3 length: 13 residues. Germline-derived CDR1 and CDR2 are MRHNA and SNTAGT. Germline trimming cut 6 bases from V and 8 bases from J; bases unmatched to any gene: 8.

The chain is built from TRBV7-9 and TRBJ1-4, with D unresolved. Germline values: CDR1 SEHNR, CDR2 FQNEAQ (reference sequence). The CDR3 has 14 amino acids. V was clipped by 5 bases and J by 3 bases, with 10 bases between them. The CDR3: CASSVGLANEKLFF. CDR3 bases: TGTGCCAGCAGCGTAGGACTTGCTAATGAAAAACTGTTTTTT.